These 26 T cell receptor beta chains were sequenced from one sample in a study of molecular identifiers for immune sequencing clone quantification. MiXCR was run by TCRdb on the PCR reads, yielding one entry per CDR3 protein. The table lists about 68,000 distinct CDR3 sequences, roughly 18% of them singletons. The specimen was naive CD8+ T cells from blood, with Jurkat cell RNA spiked in. Subset defined: FACS-sorted CD8+CD4-CCR7+CD45RA+ naive T cells. These receptor sequences come from a human donor in good health. Some libraries in this study had Jurkat cell RNA spiked in.

There are many counts of this clonotype. The rearrangement uses TRBV20-1 and TRBJ2-1; a weak D match, TRBD2 (6 bases). Germline CDR1 reads DFQATT; CDR2 reads SNEGSKA (reference sequence). The CDR3 covers 16 residues. V lost 0 bases to trimming and J lost 2 bases, with 14 bases between them. This chain's CDR3 is CSARDPGEYPYNEQFF. CDR3 sequence (DNA): TGCAGTGCTAGAGATCCGGGGGAATATCCCTACAATGAGCAGTTCTTC.

Ten or more counts support this clonotype. J is TRBJ2-7 and V is TRBV20-1; 10 bases are a match to TRBD1. The junction had 14 bases not matched to a gene; V was cut back by 6 bases and J by 3 bases. Germline values: CDR1 DFQATT, CDR2 SNEGSKA (reference sequence). The CDR3 is made up of 16 amino acids. The CDR3 region is CSARPLMGTGDYEQYF. In nucleotides, the CDR3 is TGCAGTGCCCGACCGTTAATGGGGACAGGGGACTACGAGCAGTACTTC.

About this clonotype itself: A junction end diverges from the germline sequence, so it may reflect a read error. The chain uses TRBV7-9 and TRBJ2-1; no clear D. The CDR3 runs to 14 residues. The germline gives CDR1 SEHNR, CDR2 FQNEAQ (reference sequence). In DNA, the CDR3 is TGTGCTAGCAGCTTAGCCGTACCAGAGAATGAGCAGTTCTTC. This gives the protein CASSLAVPENEQFF.

A remark on this clonotype: This may stem from a read error, because a much larger clone lies one nucleotide away. The J gene is TRBJ2-3, the V gene TRBV27; 7 bases agree with TRBD1. Losses at the gene ends were 6 bases for V and 4 bases for J; bases not matched to a gene: 7. Per the germline V gene, CDR1 is MNHEY and CDR2 is SMNVEV (reference sequence). The CDR3 length is 14 residues. The chain's CDR3 is CASRAVRGPDTQYF. Here the CDR3 DNA reads TGTGCCAGCAGAGCTGTAAGGGGGCCAGATACGCAGTATTTT.

This chain connects TRBV4-1 to TRBJ1-2; tentative D call: TRBD1 (5 bases). V was clipped by 3 bases and J by 4 bases, with 9 bases between them. From germline, CDR1 is MGHRA and CDR2 YSYEKL. The CDR3 contains 13 residues. The CDR3 sequence is CASSQGGAYGYTF. DNA for the CDR3: TGCGCCAGCAGCCAGGGAGGGGCCTATGGCTACACCTTC.

Concerning this clonotype itself: This may stem from a read error, because a much larger clone lies one nucleotide away. Without the conserved terminal phenylalanine or tryptophan, this CDR3 likely stems from a read error. V usage is TRBV5-6 and J usage is TRBJ1-5; the match to TRBD1 covers 8 bases. V was pared by 4 bases and J by 4 bases, with 4 bases of the junction left unmatched. The CDR3 length is 14 residues. Germline values: CDR1 SGHDT, CDR2 YYEEEE. CDR3 bases: TGTGCCAGCAGCCAGGGGACAGGTAATCAGCCCCAGCATCTT. It encodes CASSQGTGNQPQHL.

This clonotype appeared many times. The J gene is TRBJ2-7, the V gene TRBV20-1, with a possible D match to TRBD2 (6 bases). Trimming removed 4 bases from V and 4 bases from J, with 20 bases in between. The CDR3 is 15 amino acids. The germline gives CDR1 DFQATT, CDR2 SNEGSKA (reference sequence). In nucleotides, the CDR3 is TGCAGTGCTAAGGCGGGGCAAGGGGCTTGGTACGAGCAGTACTTC. It translates to CSAKAGQGAWYEQYF.

This clonotype was picked up a small number of times. The gene calls are TRBV4-2 and TRBJ2-7; 15 nucleotides match TRBD2. Looked up from germline, CDR1 is LGHNA and CDR2 is YNFKEQ. Trimming took 1 base from V and 3 from J; bases not matched to a gene: 10. This CDR3 has 19 amino acids. CDR3 protein: CASSQVGLAGGYISYEQYF. The CDR3 nucleotides read TGTGCCAGCAGCCAAGTTGGACTAGCGGGAGGGTATATTAGCTACGAGCAGTACTTC.

This clonotype occurred many times. The chain is built from TRBV20-1 and TRBJ2-7, with D possibly matching TRBD1 (5 bases). The CDR3 has 15 residues. Trimming shortened V by 0 bases and J by 3 bases, and 15 bases separated the two germline ends. CDR1 and CDR2 (germline): DFQATT, SNEGSKA (reference sequence). CDR3 sequence reads: CSAREGVGLRYEQYF. The CDR3 nucleotides are TGCAGTGCTAGAGAAGGGGTTGGATTACGCTACGAGCAGTACTTC.

This sequence joins TRBV3-1 and TRBJ2-7; no clear D gene. V lost 4 bases, J lost 2 bases, and 9 bases lay in between. This CDR3 spans 13 amino acids. Germline V CDR1 and CDR2: LGHDT, YNNKEL (reference sequence). The CDR3 DNA is TGTGCCAGCAGCCCAGGTTTTCCCTACGAGCAGTACTTC. Its protein is CASSPGFPYEQYF.

This clonotype has at least ten counts. The rearrangement uses TRBV4-2 and TRBJ2-2, with D possibly matching TRBD1 (5 bases). Germline V lookup: CDR1 LGHNA, CDR2 YNFKEQ. The V gene lost 3 bases and the J gene lost 2 bases, with 16 bases spanning the gap. The CDR3 spans 17 residues. The CDR3 sequence: CASSHPMGLDNTGELFF. In DNA form, the CDR3 reads TGTGCCAGCAGCCACCCCATGGGGCTAGATAACACCGGGGAGCTGTTTTTT.

This clonotype occurred many times. The V call is TRBV9, the J call TRBJ2-7; D is ambiguous. In germline, CDR1 is SGDLS, CDR2 YYNGEE. The CDR3 has 15 amino acids. The V gene lost 4 bases and the J gene lost 0 bases, with 14 bases spanning the gap. This CDR3 reads CASSLAPGGSYEQYF. CDR3 nucleotides: TGTGCCAGCAGCTTGGCCCCAGGTGGCTCCTACGAGCAGTACTTC.

Remarks on this clonotype: This may be a read error, as it is one base from a much larger clone. This rearrangement joins TRBV7-9 to TRBJ2-1, with no clear D. Germline values: CDR1 SEHNR, CDR2 FQNEAQ (reference sequence). There are 12 residues in the CDR3. V dropped 1 base and J dropped 10 bases, with 8 bases sitting between them. This CDR3 reads CASSLVPFEQFF. The CDR3 nucleotides read TGTGCCAGCAGCTTAGTCCCCTTCGAGCAGTTCTTC.

As to this clonotype: Just one base apart from a much larger clone, this may be a read error. The chain carries TRBV19 and TRBJ1-1, with D maybe TRBD1 (5 bases). Germline-derived CDR1 and CDR2 are LNHDA and SQIVND (reference sequence). CDR3 length equals 16 residues. V gave up 7 bases and J gave up 1 base, with 19 bases separating them. The CDR3 here is CASILARGSRNTEAFF. CDR3 coding DNA: TGTGCCAGTATTTTAGCAAGGGGTTCGAGGAACACTGAAGCTTTCTTT. The complete variable domain, with remaining parts taken from reference TRBV19 and TRBJ1-1, reads DGGITQSPKYLFRKEGQNVTLSCEQNLNHDAMYWYRQDPGQGLRLIYYSQIVNDFQKGDIAEGYSVSREKKESFPLTVTSAQKNPTAFYLCASILARGSRNTEAFFGQGTRLTVV.

Points on this clonotype: A read error is possible here, since a much larger clone lies one base away. J is TRBJ2-3 and V is TRBV7-8; D unresolved. CDR3 length: 16 residues. Germline V gene lookup returns CDR1 SGHVS and CDR2 FQNEAQ. CDR3 in amino acids: CAISLSHRRNTDTQYF. The CDR3 region has the DNA TGTGCCATCAGCTTAAGCCACAGACGCAACACAGATACGCAGTATTTT.

This clonotype occurred many times. The V call is TRBV7-9, the J call TRBJ2-3; possible D gene TRBD1, 5 bases. The CDR3 runs 13 residues. Between the trimmed V and J ends, which lost 8 bases and 2 bases, there was a span of 11 bases. Germline V gene lookup returns CDR1 SEHNR and CDR2 FQNEAQ (reference sequence). DNA of the CDR3: TGTGCCAGCGGTGACAGCTACACAGATACGCAGTATTTT. This translates into CASGDSYTDTQYF.

This clonotype has a handful of counts. The rearrangement joins TRBV5-6 to TRBJ2-3; D remains unclear. The CDR3 runs 14 residues. Trimming shortened V by 2 bases and J by 4 bases, and 11 bases separated the two germline ends. CDR1 and CDR2 (germline): SGHDT, YYEEEE. The DNA for the CDR3 is TGTGCCAGCAGCTTTTCGGCTAGTTCAGATACGCAGTATTTT. Translating it yields CASSFSASSDTQYF.

This clonotype was seen a few times. The V and J genes are TRBV7-9 and TRBJ2-1, with D uncertain. The CDR3 consists of 12 residues. The ends were cut back, 1 base at V and 11 bases at J, with 9 bases in the middle. The V gene's germline CDR1 is SEHNR and CDR2 FQNEAQ (reference sequence). DNA for the CDR3: TGTGCCAGCAGCTTAGTCCAGGAAAAGCAGTTCTTC. This encodes CASSLVQEKQFF.

This clonotype was detected ten times or more. V gene TRBV7-8 combines with J gene TRBJ2-7, with TRBD2 matching over 11 bases. The length of the CDR3 is 17 residues. The V gene's germline CDR1 is SGHVS and CDR2 FQNEAQ. V gave up 3 bases and J gave up 4 bases; unmatched junction bases: 11. CDR3 coding DNA: TGTGCCAGCAGCTTTACCCTAGCGGGGGGAGACGGGTACGAGCAGTACTTC. Translation: CASSFTLAGGDGYEQYF.

This clonotype has at least ten counts. The V and J genes are TRBV12-3 or TRBV12-4 and TRBJ2-3; 12 nucleotides match TRBD2. V trimming: 4 bases; J trimming: 11 bases; junction bases outside the gene matches: 7. This CDR3 has 14 amino acids. CDR3 protein: CASSSGTSGLKQYF. The CDR3 DNA sequence: TGTGCCAGCAGTTCCGGGACTAGCGGGTTGAAGCAGTATTTT.

The chain recombines TRBV6-5 with TRBJ2-2; no definite D call. The germline gives CDR1 MNHEY, CDR2 SVGAGI. The V end lost 7 bases, the J end lost 6 bases, and 15 bases lay between the germline ends. This CDR3 comprises 14 residues. CDR3 amino acids: CASMTGYPSGELFF. CDR3 DNA: TGTGCCAGCATGACGGGCTATCCTTCCGGGGAGCTGTTTTTT.

The chain uses TRBV27 and TRBJ2-1; D is perhaps TRBD1 (6 bases). From germline, CDR1 is MNHEY and CDR2 SMNVEV (reference sequence). V lost 5 bases and J 0 bases, leaving 11 bases between the germline ends. This CDR3 is 15 amino acids long. The DNA of the CDR3 is TGTGCCAGCAGTCAGGGGAATCCCTCCTACAATGAGCAGTTCTTC. Translating it yields CASSQGNPSYNEQFF.

As regards this clonotype: A read error may explain this, as a much larger clone is one base away. The CDR3 sequence is CARLGYEQYF. The CDR3 DNA reads TGTGCCAGGCTGGGCTACGAGCAGTACTTC. The chain uses TRBV28 and TRBJ2-7; D remains unclear. From germline, CDR1 is MDHEN and CDR2 SYDVKM. The CDR3 runs 10 residues. Trimming cost V 9 bases and J 3 bases, with 6 bases left between them. Full variable domain (rest looked up from reference TRBV28 and TRBJ2-7): DVKVTQSSRYLVKRTGEKVFLECVQDMDHENMFWYRQDPGLGLRLIYFSYDVKMKEKGDIPEGYSVSREKKERFSLILESASTNQTSMYLCARLGYEQYFGPGTRLTVT.

Points on this clonotype: This may arise from a read error, as a much more abundant clone is one base away. The chain joins TRBV11-2 to TRBJ1-4; no clear D gene. CDR3 length: 13 residues. Germline values: CDR1 SGHAT, CDR2 FQNNGV. The CDR3 is CASRGGPREKLVF. For the CDR3, the DNA is TGTGCCAGCAGAGGAGGGCCGAGGGAAAAACTGGTTTTT.

This clonotype has a count of ten or more. The CDR3 DNA reads TGTGCCAGCAGCTTAAAACGGACAGGGGGCTTCAATCAGCCCCAGCATTTT. This translates into CASSLKRTGGFNQPQHF. The J gene is TRBJ1-5, the V gene TRBV7-3; 11 positions agree with TRBD1. Trimming removed 1 base from V and 3 bases from J; junction bases left unmatched: 5. Germline CDR1 SGHTA, CDR2 FQGTGA. The CDR3 consists of 17 residues.

Concerning this clonotype itself: A much larger clone sits a single nucleotide away, making a read error possible. The J gene is TRBJ2-3, the V gene TRBV13; 12 bases are shared with TRBD2. The germline gives CDR1 PRHDT, CDR2 FYEKMQ (reference sequence). This CDR3 spans 15 amino acids. With V trimmed by 8 bases and J by 5 bases, 8 bases remained unmatched. This CDR3 reads CASRSTSGRRDTQYF. Written as DNA, the CDR3 is TGTGCCAGCCGCTCCACTAGCGGGAGGCGAGATACGCAGTATTTT.